Listed below are T cell receptor beta chains from one sample, sequenced in a study of identical twins. TCRdb itself ran the 5' RACE reads through MiXCR, one entry per CDR3 protein. The table shows 640,000 or so distinct CDR3 sequences, with over 5% occurring only once. Sample: naive T cells sorted from blood. All receptors derive from a man aged 18 to 29 in good health. The CDR3 runs from the conserved cysteine through the conserved F or W. The order of the fields is V gene, clone size, CDR3 length, D gene, J gene, CDR3 DNA, CDR3 protein. D genes are given only for firm matches. Expanded clones are given a class, and other clones once, few, many or no size at all.

v_gene: TRBV5-1
abundance: few
len: 16
d_gene: -
j_gene: TRBJ2-2
CDR3nt: TGCGCCAGCAGCTTGGGACAGGTTGACTCGACCGGGGAGCTGTTTTTT
CDR3aa: CASSLGQVDSTGELFF

v_gene: TRBV5-6
abundance: many
len: 16
d_gene: -
j_gene: TRBJ1-5
CDR3nt: TGTGCCAGCAGCTTGTCCGGGGGCGCGAGCAATCAGCCCCAGCATTTT
CDR3aa: CASSLSGGASNQPQHF

v_gene: TRBV12-3/TRBV12-4
abundance: few
len: 12
d_gene: -
j_gene: TRBJ1-5
CDR3nt: TGTGCCACAAAGACCGCCCTTCAGCCCCAGCATTTT
CDR3aa: CATKTALQPQHF

v_gene: TRBV19
abundance: -
len: 15
d_gene: TRBD2
j_gene: TRBJ2-3
CDR3nt: TGTGCCAGTAGTTTTACAGCGGGAGTCGCAGATACGCAGTATTTT
CDR3aa: CASSFTAGVADTQYF

v_gene: TRBV19
abundance: few
len: 16
d_gene: -
j_gene: TRBJ2-6
CDR3nt: TGTGCCAGCGGACAGTCAAGGAGCTCTGGGGCCAACGTCCTGACTTTC
CDR3aa: CASGQSRSSGANVLTF

v_gene: TRBV6-1
abundance: many
len: 13
d_gene: -
j_gene: TRBJ2-1
CDR3nt: TGTGCCAGCAGTACCGGGAAGGGTTATGAGCAGTTCTTC
CDR3aa: CASSTGKGYEQFF

v_gene: TRBV12-3/TRBV12-4
abundance: few
len: 15
d_gene: TRBD2
j_gene: TRBJ2-1
CDR3nt: TGTGCCAGCAGGGGGGGACTAGCGGGAGCCAATGAGCAGTTCTTC
CDR3aa: CASRGGLAGANEQFF

v_gene: TRBV12-3/TRBV12-4
abundance: many
len: 12
d_gene: -
j_gene: TRBJ2-3
CDR3nt: TGTGCCAGCACCAGTAGCACAGATACGCAGTATTTT
CDR3aa: CASTSSTDTQYF

v_gene: TRBV12-3/TRBV12-4
abundance: many
len: 20
d_gene: TRBD2
j_gene: TRBJ2-2
CDR3nt: TGTGCCAGCAGTTTCTCGGGGGGCCGGGCTAGCGGGAGTGTTACCGGGGAGCTGTTTTTT
CDR3aa: CASSFSGGRASGSVTGELFF

v_gene: TRBV20-1
abundance: many
len: 12
d_gene: -
j_gene: TRBJ1-5
CDR3nt: TGCAGTGCTAGTCCGCCAAATCAGCCCCAGCATTTT
CDR3aa: CSASPPNQPQHF

v_gene: TRBV20-1
abundance: many
len: 11
d_gene: -
j_gene: TRBJ2-3
CDR3nt: TGCAGTGCTTCCCGGGGAGATACGCAGTATTTT
CDR3aa: CSASRGDTQYF

v_gene: TRBV13
abundance: many
len: 16
d_gene: TRBD2
j_gene: TRBJ2-7
CDR3nt: TGTGCCAGCAGCTTAACTAGCGGGAGCGTCTCCTACGAGCAGTACTTC
CDR3aa: CASSLTSGSVSYEQYF

v_gene: TRBV6-5
abundance: few
len: 14
d_gene: -
j_gene: TRBJ2-7
CDR3nt: TGTGCCAGCAGTTCTCGGACGGATGCCTACGAGCAGTACTTC
CDR3aa: CASSSRTDAYEQYF

v_gene: TRBV25-1
abundance: many
len: 12
d_gene: -
j_gene: TRBJ1-2
CDR3nt: TGTGCCAGTTCCGAAGGGCTGGGTGGCTACACCTTC
CDR3aa: CASSEGLGGYTF

v_gene: TRBV11-1
abundance: -
len: 15
d_gene: TRBD2
j_gene: TRBJ2-4
CDR3nt: TGTGCCAGCAGATATAGCGGGAGCCCAAAAAACATTCAGTACTTC
CDR3aa: CASRYSGSPKNIQYF

v_gene: TRBV20-1
abundance: many
len: 17
d_gene: TRBD2
j_gene: TRBJ2-5
CDR3nt: TGCAGTGCTAGAGTAGGGACTAGCGGGAGAAACGGAGAGACCCAGTACTTC
CDR3aa: CSARVGTSGRNGETQYF

v_gene: TRBV12-3/TRBV12-4
abundance: few
len: 14
d_gene: TRBD2
j_gene: TRBJ2-3
CDR3nt: TGTGCCCTCACTCGGGGGGAGCGGGCAGATACGCAGTATTTT
CDR3aa: CALTRGERADTQYF

v_gene: TRBV24-1
abundance: many
len: 16
d_gene: TRBD2
j_gene: TRBJ2-1
CDR3nt: TGTGCCACCAGTGATTTAGGACTAGCGGGATACAATGAGCAGTTCTTC
CDR3aa: CATSDLGLAGYNEQFF

v_gene: TRBV4-1
abundance: few
len: 15
d_gene: TRBD2
j_gene: TRBJ2-2
CDR3nt: TGCGCCAGCAGCCAAGTGAGCGGGAGTGCCGGGGAGCTGTTTTTT
CDR3aa: CASSQVSGSAGELFF

v_gene: TRBV12-3/TRBV12-4
abundance: few
len: 14
d_gene: -
j_gene: TRBJ2-1
CDR3nt: TGTGCCAGCAGTTCTCCCGGGAGTTACAATGAGCAGTTCTTC
CDR3aa: CASSSPGSYNEQFF

v_gene: TRBV5-1
abundance: few
len: 13
d_gene: -
j_gene: TRBJ1-2
CDR3nt: TGCGCCAGCAGCCTCGGGGATCAAAGTGGCTACACCTTC
CDR3aa: CASSLGDQSGYTF

v_gene: TRBV12-3/TRBV12-4
abundance: few
len: 15
d_gene: -
j_gene: TRBJ1-2
CDR3nt: TGTGCCAGCAGCCCCCAAGTTTACCCTAACTATGGCTACACCTTC
CDR3aa: CASSPQVYPNYGYTF

v_gene: TRBV12-3/TRBV12-4
abundance: many
len: 14
d_gene: TRBD2
j_gene: TRBJ2-1
CDR3nt: TGTGCCAGCAGTCTAGCGGGAAGGCACAATGAGCAGTTCTTC
CDR3aa: CASSLAGRHNEQFF

v_gene: TRBV4-1
abundance: many
len: 14
d_gene: -
j_gene: TRBJ1-4
CDR3nt: TGCGCCAGCAGCCAAGTGGCCGTGGGTGAAAAACTGTTTTTT
CDR3aa: CASSQVAVGEKLFF

v_gene: TRBV6-5
abundance: few
len: 16
d_gene: TRBD1
j_gene: TRBJ2-5
CDR3nt: TGTGCCAGCAGTTCCCCTGGGACAGGACTACAAGAGACCCAGTACTTC
CDR3aa: CASSSPGTGLQETQYF

v_gene: TRBV16
abundance: few
len: 14
d_gene: TRBD1
j_gene: TRBJ2-5
CDR3nt: TGTGCCAGCAGCCAATCGTGGGACAGAGGAGGCCAGTACTTC
CDR3aa: CASSQSWDRGGQYF

v_gene: TRBV20-1
abundance: many
len: 12
d_gene: -
j_gene: TRBJ1-2
CDR3nt: TGCAGTGCTAGACGACCGGGATCGGGCTACACCTTC
CDR3aa: CSARRPGSGYTF

v_gene: TRBV28
abundance: -
len: 17
d_gene: TRBD1
j_gene: TRBJ2-1
CDR3nt: TGTGCCAGCAGGACCACAGGGGCCGGTAGCTCCTACAATGAGCAGTTCTTC
CDR3aa: CASRTTGAGSSYNEQFF

v_gene: TRBV18
abundance: few
len: 13
d_gene: -
j_gene: TRBJ2-1
CDR3nt: TGTGCCAGCTCACCACCGGGGAGAAATGAGCAGTTCTTC
CDR3aa: CASSPPGRNEQFF

v_gene: TRBV28
abundance: many
len: 15
d_gene: TRBD2
j_gene: TRBJ2-1
CDR3nt: TGTGCCAGCAGACCGACTAGCGGGAGAGTCAATGAGCAGTTCTTC
CDR3aa: CASRPTSGRVNEQFF

v_gene: TRBV5-1
abundance: few
len: 16
d_gene: TRBD2
j_gene: TRBJ2-1
CDR3nt: TGCGCCAGCAGCCCACCTCTAGCGGGAGCATACAATGAGCAGTTCTTC
CDR3aa: CASSPPLAGAYNEQFF

v_gene: TRBV19
abundance: few
len: 14
d_gene: TRBD1
j_gene: TRBJ1-1
CDR3nt: TGTGCCAGTAGTATCGGGACAGTTGGTGCTGAAGCTTTCTTT
CDR3aa: CASSIGTVGAEAFF

v_gene: TRBV2
abundance: few
len: 15
d_gene: TRBD1
j_gene: TRBJ2-3
CDR3nt: TGTGCCAGCACAGGGACAGGAGAGAGCACAGATACGCAGTATTTT
CDR3aa: CASTGTGESTDTQYF

v_gene: TRBV7-9
abundance: many
len: 11
d_gene: -
j_gene: TRBJ2-1
CDR3nt: TGTGCCAGCAATCAGGTGAATGAGCAGTTCTTC
CDR3aa: CASNQVNEQFF

v_gene: TRBV12-3/TRBV12-4
abundance: many
len: 15
d_gene: TRBD1
j_gene: TRBJ1-1
CDR3nt: TGTGCCAGCAGTCTAAAACAGGGGGCGCTTACTGAAGCTTTCTTT
CDR3aa: CASSLKQGALTEAFF

v_gene: TRBV5-1
abundance: many
len: 16
d_gene: -
j_gene: TRBJ2-2
CDR3nt: TGCGCCAGCAGCTTGGGAGGGACCCCGAACACCGGGGAGCTGTTTTTT
CDR3aa: CASSLGGTPNTGELFF

v_gene: TRBV27
abundance: many
len: 13
d_gene: -
j_gene: TRBJ2-7
CDR3nt: TGTGCCAGCCGACTGCGGGTGGGGGGCGAGCAGTACTTC
CDR3aa: CASRLRVGGEQYF